These 2 T cell receptor beta chains were all obtained from the same sample, sequenced in a study of cytomegalovirus exposure and HLA in healthy donors. TCRdb keeps only in-frame clones here, not all; method: immunoSEQ multiplex PCR. Counted here are just over 65,000 clones, approximately 97% occurring once; the ten biggest clones make up 1.5% to 2%. The sample consisted of PBMCs. These receptors were obtained from a young woman in good health and CMV-seropositive.

This rearrangement joins TRBV5-6 to TRBJ1-2; D possibly corresponds to TRBD1 (5 bases). Germline assignment: CDR1 SGHDT and CDR2 YYEEEE. CDR3 size: 15 residues. The V end lost 7 bases, the J end lost 2 bases, and 18 bases lay between the germline ends. CDR3 DNA sequence: TGTGCCAGCCGCCCGGGGGGACTCATGAACTATGGCTACACCTTC. Protein product: CASRPGGLMNYGYTF.

This clone was picked up one time. The V call is TRBV4-1, the J call TRBJ1-1, with D possibly TRBD1 on 5 matching bases. With 0 bases removed from V and 8 bases from J, the gap between germline ends came to 16 bases. This CDR3 is 15 amino acids long. Germline V gene data show CDR1 as MGHRA and CDR2 as YSYEKL. The CDR3 protein is CASSQERVGQGEAFF. CDR3 nucleotide sequence: TGCGCCAGCAGCCAAGAAAGGGTCGGGCAGGGCGAAGCTTTCTTT.